Each of the 8 T cell receptor beta chains below was sequenced from the same sample in a study of T cells in Graves' hyperthyroidism and ophthalmopathy. Regions amplified from RNA transcripts were the TCR beta CDR3 regions. An initial round of RT-PCR targeting the TCR CDR3 relied on the HTBI primer set. TCRdb processed the multiplex PCR reads anew with MiXCR; each CDR3 protein has one entry. This sample carries around 340,000 distinct CDR3 sequences, about 20% of them seen once, and the ten largest clones take around 47%. The material sequenced was blood. The receptors here all came from a woman between 50 and 59 years old with Graves' hyperthyroidism.

This clonotype was counted between two and nine times. J is TRBJ2-2 and V is TRBV20-1, with a tentative D call TRBD2 (5 bases). Trimming pared 6 bases from V and 6 bases from J, leaving 17 bases between. The CDR3 covers 14 residues. Looked up from germline, CDR1 is DFQATT and CDR2 is SNEGSKA (reference sequence). In DNA form, the CDR3 reads TGCAGTGCCCGCCCCTGGGGAGCCTCCGGGGAGCTGTTTTTT. Protein sequence: CSARPWGASGELFF.

This clonotype was found many times. The chain joins TRBV18 to TRBJ1-1; maybe TRBD1 (5 bases). V was clipped by 8 bases and J by 1 base, with 17 bases between them. The CDR3 consists of 15 residues. The germline V gene has CDR1 KGHSH and CDR2 LQKENI. This CDR3 is CASLETWGANTEAFF. The CDR3 DNA is TGTGCCAGCCTTGAAACCTGGGGCGCGAACACTGAAGCTTTCTTT.

This clonotype has more than one count but fewer than ten. The genes are TRBV6-2 or TRBV6-3 and TRBJ1-5, with D unclear. This CDR3 comprises 15 residues. Deletions cut 3 bases from V and 3 bases from J, with 12 bases between. The germline gives CDR1 MNHEY, CDR2 SVGEGT. The chain's CDR3 is CASSYSTVPNQPQHF. The CDR3 DNA is TGTGCCAGCAGTTATTCCACAGTCCCCAATCAGCCCCAGCATTTT.

This clonotype has more than one count but fewer than ten. This sequence joins TRBV5-1 and TRBJ2-6, with a weak D call TRBD1 (5 bases). Germline V gene data show CDR1 as SGHRS and CDR2 as YFSETQ. The CDR3 loop spans 17 amino acids. V was clipped by 5 bases and J by 0 bases, with 15 bases between them. CDR3 loop: CASRSNRQRSGANVLTF. CDR3 nucleotides: TGCGCCAGCAGATCTAACCGACAGCGCTCTGGGGCCAACGTCCTGACTTTC.

The CDR3 loop reads CAWSEGKGNTIYF. Written as DNA, the CDR3 is TGTGCCTGGAGCGAAGGGAAGGGAAACACCATATATTTT. The J gene is TRBJ1-3, the V gene TRBV30, with D unclear. Germline-derived CDR1 and CDR2 are GTSNPN and SVGIG (reference sequence). Trimming pared 3 bases from V and 4 bases from J, leaving 10 bases between. The CDR3 spans 13 residues.

Note on this clonotype: This could be a read error, since a much larger clone is one nucleotide away. Here the CDR3 DNA reads TGTGCCAGCAGTTTAGGGGACGGCCACAGTGAGCAGTTCTTC. This gives the protein CASSLGDGHSEQFF. The chain recombines TRBV12-3 or TRBV12-4 with TRBJ2-1; D assignment may be TRBD1 or TRBD2 (5 bases each). The V end lost 1 base, the J end lost 9 bases, and 13 bases lay between the germline ends. The CDR3 covers 14 residues.

Concerning this clonotype itself: This may be a read error, as it is one base from a much larger clone. The gene calls are TRBV7-3 and TRBJ2-3, with D unresolved. Germline CDR1 SGHTA, CDR2 FQGTGA. The CDR3 has 14 residues. The CDR3 region has the DNA TGTGCCAGCAGCTTAGTCAGCTACGCAGATACGCGGTATTTT. Its protein is CASSLVSYADTRYF. The whole variable domain, remainder taken from reference TRBV7-3 and TRBJ2-3, is GAGVSQTPSNKVTEKGKYVELRCDPISGHTALYWYRQSLGQGPEFLIYFQGTGAADDSGLPNDRFFAVRPEGSVSTLKIQRTERGDSAVYLCASSLVSYADTRYFGPGTRLTVL.

This clonotype was recorded a few times. The V and J genes are TRBV20-1 and TRBJ2-1, with 8 bases aligning to TRBD2. CDR3 length equals 15 residues. V shed 0 bases, J shed 6 bases, and the junction held 7 bases outside the gene matches. Germline lookup yields CDR1 DFQATT and CDR2 SNEGSKA (reference sequence). The chain's CDR3 is CSARDSRTSTNEQFF. DNA of the CDR3: TGCAGTGCTAGAGATTCTAGGACTAGCACCAATGAGCAGTTCTTC.